Below, 14 T cell receptor beta chains from the same sample are listed, as sequenced in a study of CD8+ T cells in alopecia areata. The treatment is: oral pan-JAK inhibitor, 5-10 mg twice daily. Extraction of RNA preceded its reverse transcription into cDNA, which served as the sequencing template. The protocol was immunoSEQ multiplex PCR, while the TCRdb copy is restricted to in-frame clones and leaves out a portion. The sample carries fewer than 150,000 clones, 75% to 85% recorded once. The sample here was CD8+ T cells sorted from blood, taken at week 4, from a patient treated with tofacitinib. The receptors originated from a human donor with alopecia areata.

V is TRBV29-1 and J is TRBJ2-7; unclear D gene. V was cut by 6 bases and J by 6 bases, with 15 bases left in between. Germline V CDR1 and CDR2: SQVTM, ANQGSEA. The CDR3 runs to 12 residues. DNA of the CDR3: TGCAGCGTCCCGGCCCTCACCGGCGAGCAGTACTTC. It codes for CSVPALTGEQYF.

V and J are TRBV5-1 and TRBJ2-1; D remains ambiguous. Germline assignment: CDR1 SGHRS and CDR2 YFSETQ. The V gene lost 2 bases and the J gene lost 6 bases, with 9 bases spanning the gap. There are 13 residues in the CDR3. CDR3 region: CASSFSRVNEQFF. CDR3 sequence (DNA): TGCGCCAGCAGCTTCAGTAGAGTCAATGAGCAGTTCTTC.

This rearrangement joins TRBV21-1 to TRBJ2-7. TRBV21-1 is marked as a pseudogene. The CDR3 is 17 amino acids. The CDR3 sequence is CASSLRGVPVLLIEQYF. The CDR3 bases are TGTGCCAGCTCTTTAAGGGGGGTTCCGGTCCTATTGATCGAGCAGTACTTC.

The chain recombines TRBV29-1 with TRBJ2-7; 7 positions match TRBD2. This CDR3 contains 11 residues. The ends lost 6 bases at V and 6 bases at J; junction bases unmatched: 5. In germline, CDR1 is SQVTM, CDR2 ANQGSEA. The CDR3 DNA reads as TGCAGCGTAAGGGAGGGCGGCGAGCAGTACTTC. It encodes CSVREGGEQYF.

The gene calls are TRBV2 and TRBJ1-1, with D unclear. This CDR3 has 13 residues. The ends were cut back, 8 bases at V and 4 bases at J, with 14 bases in the middle. CDR1 and CDR2 (germline): SNHLY, FYNNEI. CDR3 sequence: CASRRRPSTEAFF. The CDR3 bases are TGTGCCAGCCGCAGGCGCCCGAGCACTGAAGCTTTCTTT.

Points on this clone: Sequence at one end of the junction differs from germline and may be a read error. This chain connects TRBV7-7 to TRBJ2-1; weak D call: TRBD1 (6 bases). The V gene's germline CDR1 is SSHAT and CDR2 FNYEAQ (reference sequence). This CDR3 is 13 amino acids long. Written as DNA, the CDR3 is TGTGCTAGCAGCCCCGGGACACACAATGAGCAGTTCTTC. Encoded protein: CASSPGTHNEQFF.

The chain employs TRBV30 and TRBJ2-3; 7 bases fit TRBD1. Looked up from germline, CDR1 is GTSNPN and CDR2 is SVGIG (reference sequence). This CDR3 has 13 amino acids. V shed 2 bases and J 4 bases; nucleotides not matched to a gene: 3. In DNA form, the CDR3 reads TGTGCCTGGAGTTCCACAGGGGCAGATACGCAGTATTTT. This gives the protein CAWSSTGADTQYF.

The V and J genes are TRBV7-2 and TRBJ2-7; D call uncertain. Germline assignment: CDR1 SGHTA and CDR2 FQGNSA. V was cut by 5 bases and J by 0 bases, with 5 bases left in between. CDR3 length: 12 amino acids. The CDR3 nucleotides are TGTGCCAGCAGCCAGAGCTCCTACGAGCAGTACTTC. Its protein product is CASSQSSYEQYF.

This chain connects TRBV7-6 to TRBJ1-1, with D maybe TRBD1 (6 bases). The germline gives CDR1 SGHVS, CDR2 FNYEAQ. The V end lost 8 bases, the J end lost 1 base, and 20 bases lay between the germline ends. The CDR3 is 16 residues long. The CDR3: CASRPSTKGENTEAFF. The DNA of the CDR3 is TGTGCCAGCCGGCCGTCCACAAAGGGGGAGAACACTGAAGCTTTCTTT.

The V gene is TRBV4-2, the J gene TRBJ2-5; D is unresolved. CDR1 LGHNA and CDR2 YNFKEQ come from the germline V gene. Deletions cut 3 bases from V and 1 base from J, with 12 bases between. The CDR3 loop spans 15 amino acids. The CDR3 DNA reads TGTGCCAGCAGCCACCTCCTAGGCATCCAAGAGACCCAGTACTTC. It is translated as CASSHLLGIQETQYF.

The chain has TRBV6-5 and TRBJ2-3; TRBD1 agrees at 7 bases. The CDR3 loop spans 15 amino acids. Trimming removed 6 bases from V and 5 bases from J; junction bases left unmatched: 11. The germline CDR1 and CDR2 sequences are MNHEY and SVGAGI. For the CDR3, the DNA is TGTGCCAGCAGCCAACCAGACAGGGTTAAAGATACGCAGTATTTT. Encoded protein: CASSQPDRVKDTQYF.

The rearrangement joins TRBV4-2 to TRBJ2-7; no reliable D call. CDR1 is LGHNA, CDR2 YNFKEQ, per germline. There are 11 residues in the CDR3. Trimming pared 1 base from V and 6 bases from J, leaving 4 bases between. In nucleotides, the CDR3 is TGTGCCAGCAGCCAAGGAGTCGAGCAGTACTTC. Translating it yields CASSQGVEQYF.

The chain recombines TRBV11-2 with TRBJ2-5, with D possibly matching TRBD1 (6 bases). There are 14 residues in the CDR3. CDR1 and CDR2 (germline): SGHAT, FQNNGV. Trimming removed 5 bases at V and 4 bases at J, with 14 bases between. DNA of the CDR3: TGTGCCAGCAGCCCTGACAGAGGGGGAGAGACCCAGTACTTC. Protein sequence: CASSPDRGGETQYF.

This clone was detected only once. The chain couples TRBV5-1 to TRBJ2-7; D may match TRBD1 or TRBD2 (6 bases each). Trimming removed 0 bases at V and 0 bases at J, with 16 bases between. Germline V gene lookup returns CDR1 SGHRS and CDR2 YFSETQ. This CDR3 contains 17 residues. In DNA form, the CDR3 reads TGCGCCAGCAGCTTGGGGACGGCGGGGACAAGCTCCTACGAGCAGTACTTC. This sequence encodes CASSLGTAGTSSYEQYF.